The TCR beta chain described here comes from a study of T-cell memory formation after mild COVID-19. With respect to this clonotype: The antigen is unknown.

TCRdb re-called the 5' RACE reads through MiXCR, storing one row per CDR3 protein. The data hold about 110,000 distinct CDR3 sequences, with 18% observed a single time. V shed 3 bases and J shed 4 bases, with 12 bases lying between them. The CDR3 covers 14 residues. Germline values: CDR1 SEHNR, CDR2 FQNEAQ (reference sequence). Study-wide points: Later expanders leaned CD4+, whereas clones that contracted between day 15 and 85 were balanced CD4/CD8. Shrinking CD4+ clones were chiefly CM and EM; CD8+ ones were chiefly EMRA.

The chain combines TRBV7-9 with TRBJ2-5; D is ambiguous. Material: PBMCs or a T cell subset sorted from them (not recorded which). The receptor was derived from a man aged 18 to 29 who had mild COVID-19 (a few samples of this study predate the infection). Cell type and time point are not known. In DNA form, the CDR3 reads TGTGCCAGCAGCTTCGGACGACGGGTAGAGACCCAGTACTTC. This sequence encodes CASSFGRRVETQYF.